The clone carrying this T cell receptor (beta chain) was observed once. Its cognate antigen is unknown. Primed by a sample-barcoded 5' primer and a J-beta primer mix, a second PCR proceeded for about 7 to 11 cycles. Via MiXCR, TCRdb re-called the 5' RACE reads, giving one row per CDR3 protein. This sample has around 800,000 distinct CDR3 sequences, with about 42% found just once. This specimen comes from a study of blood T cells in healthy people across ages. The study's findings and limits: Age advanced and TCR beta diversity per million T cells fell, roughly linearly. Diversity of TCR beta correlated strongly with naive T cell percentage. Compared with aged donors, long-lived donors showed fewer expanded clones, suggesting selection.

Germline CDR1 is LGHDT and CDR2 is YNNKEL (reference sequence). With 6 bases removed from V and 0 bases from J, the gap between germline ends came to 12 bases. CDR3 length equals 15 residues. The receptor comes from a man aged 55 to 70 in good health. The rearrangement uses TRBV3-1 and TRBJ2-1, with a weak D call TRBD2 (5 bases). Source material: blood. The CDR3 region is CASSFSRGSYNEQFF. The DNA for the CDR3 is TGTGCCAGCAGTTTTAGCCGGGGCTCCTACAATGAGCAGTTCTTC.